Following are 29 T cell receptor beta chains from one sample sequenced in a study of blood T cell repertoires in COVID-19. Sequenced by immunoSEQ multiplex PCR; TCRdb stores in-frame clones only, minus some. In the table there are some 530,000 clones, 88% of which are singletons. The sample consisted of PBMCs or T cells enriched from blood (not recorded which). The receptor set was obtained from a woman aged 55-75 years who had recovered from COVID-19.

This sequence joins TRBV12-3 or TRBV12-4 and TRBJ2-7, with no clear D. Trimming took off 1 base at V and 5 bases at J, with 3 bases between the two ends. The length of the CDR3 is 11 residues. The CDR3 loop is CASSLEHEQYF. CDR3 DNA: TGTGCCAGCAGTTTAGAGCACGAGCAGTACTTC.

The CDR3 protein is CASSLEGGSGAFF. CDR3 nucleotide sequence: TGCGCCAGCAGCTTGGAGGGAGGGAGTGGAGCTTTCTTT. The chain is built from TRBV5-1 and TRBJ1-1; D not certain. The CDR3 contains 13 residues. The V end was cut by 0 bases, the J end by 10 bases, with 13 bases between. CDR1 and CDR2 from the germline V gene are SGHRS and YFSETQ. Complete variable domain (other parts from reference TRBV5-1 and TRBJ1-1): KAGVTQTPRYLIKTRGQQVTLSCSPISGHRSVSWYQQTPGQGLQFLFEYFSETQRNKGNFPGRFSGRQFSNSRSEMNVSTLELGDSALYLCASSLEGGSGAFFGQGTRLTVV.

The rearrangement uses TRBV30 and TRBJ1-5; D perhaps matches TRBD1 (5 bases). Trimming took off 1 base at V and 5 bases at J, with 9 bases between the two ends. Germline V gives CDR1 GTSNPN, CDR2 SVGIG (reference sequence). This CDR3 region has 13 residues. The CDR3 bases are TGTGCCTGGAGTGGGGGGGGTTATCAGCCCCAGCATTTT. It translates to CAWSGGGYQPQHF.

This clone was counted between two and nine times. CDR3 coding DNA: TGTGCCTGGAGTCCCCCCCAGGGATGGACTGAAGCTTTCTTT. It codes for CAWSPPQGWTEAFF. V usage is TRBV30 and J usage is TRBJ1-1, with D maybe TRBD1 (5 bases). The CDR3 spans 14 residues. Germline loops: CDR1 GTSNPN, CDR2 SVGIG (reference sequence). The ends were cut back, 2 bases at V and 5 bases at J, with 15 bases in the middle.

The J gene is TRBJ1-5, the V gene TRBV2; 8 positions match TRBD1. The CDR3 consists of 15 residues. Germline assignment: CDR1 SNHLY and CDR2 FYNNEI. J lost 4 bases, V lost 6 bases, and 8 bases had no gene match. The CDR3 bases are TGTGCCAGCAGCCAGGACAGGGCCCAAAATCAGCCCCAGCATTTT. It yields the protein CASSQDRAQNQPQHF.

The CDR3: CASRKDRGFPGNEQFF. The CDR3, as DNA: TGTGCCAGCAGAAAGGACAGGGGTTTCCCCGGCAATGAGCAGTTCTTC. V usage is TRBV27 and J usage is TRBJ2-1, with 9 bases identical to TRBD1. After removal of 6 bases from V and 6 bases from J, the junction contained 12 bases not matched to a gene. Germline V lookup: CDR1 MNHEY, CDR2 SMNVEV (reference sequence). This CDR3 is 16 amino acids long.

This clone was detected once. Different DNA sequences within this sample yield the same CDR3. The chain has TRBV12-3 or TRBV12-4 and TRBJ1-1; D is unclear. Trimming removed 4 bases at V and 2 bases at J, with 5 bases between. The CDR3 is 12 residues long. As DNA, the CDR3 is TGTGCCAGCAGTTACTCAAACACTGAAGCTTTCTTT. Translation: CASSYSNTEAFF.

This rearrangement joins TRBV10-2 to TRBJ1-5, with D tentatively TRBD1 (5 bases). V was trimmed by 7 bases and J by 2 bases, leaving 12 bases between them. The CDR3 length is 14 residues. CDR1 and CDR2 (germline): WSHSY, SAAADI. As DNA, the CDR3 is TGCGCCAGCAACGGGGGAGGTGGCAATCAGCCCCAGCATTTT. Amino acids: CASNGGGGNQPQHF.

This chain links TRBV3-1 (or the pseudogene TRBV3-2) with TRBJ2-1, with TRBD2 matching over 12 bases. CDR1 LGHDT and CDR2 YNNKEL come from the germline V gene (reference sequence). This CDR3 is built from 15 residues. The J segment lost 12 bases and the V segment lost 4 bases, leaving 10 bases of the junction unmatched. In DNA, the CDR3 is TGTGCCAGCAGCCTATCTAGCGGGGGGGCCCCCGGGCAGTTCTTC. It codes for CASSLSSGGAPGQFF.

The chain carries TRBV19 and TRBJ1-5; D is uncertain. Germline V gives CDR1 LNHDA, CDR2 SQIVND (reference sequence). The CDR3 spans 15 residues. The ends were cut back, 4 bases at V and 0 bases at J, with 10 bases in the middle. CDR3 protein: CASSRRELSNQPQHF. The CDR3 DNA reads as TGTGCCAGTAGTAGGAGGGAACTTAGCAATCAGCCCCAGCATTTT.

The chain couples TRBV5-1 to TRBJ1-2; 7 bases fit TRBD1. The length of the CDR3 is 14 residues. V lost 0 bases and J lost 5; bases outside the gene matches: 4. Germline assignment: CDR1 SGHRS and CDR2 YFSETQ. The CDR3 region is CASSLEGAWYGYTF. CDR3 coding DNA: TGCGCCAGCAGCTTGGAGGGGGCATGGTATGGCTACACCTTC.

The chain combines TRBV3-1 (or the pseudogene TRBV3-2) with TRBJ1-5; D is unclear. Trimming cost V 1 base and J 9 bases, with 7 bases left between them. The V gene's germline CDR1 is LGHDT and CDR2 YNNKEL (reference sequence). The CDR3 runs 12 residues. The CDR3, as DNA: TGTGCCAGCAGCCAAGGAGGAGGGCCCCAGCATTTT. Its translation is CASSQGGGPQHF.

The chain employs TRBV4-1 and TRBJ2-1, with no clear D. Germline CDR1 and CDR2: MGHRA and YSYEKL. V was cut by 4 bases and J by 0 bases, with 13 bases left in between. The CDR3 is 16 residues long. CDR3 sequence: CASSLIQISSYNEQFF. CDR3 coding DNA: TGCGCCAGCAGCCTAATACAGATTAGCTCCTACAATGAGCAGTTCTTC.

This chain joins TRBV6-1 and TRBJ1-6, with a tentative D call TRBD1 (5 bases). This CDR3 has 15 residues. CDR1 is MNHNS and CDR2 is SASEGT in the germline V gene. Trimming cost V 2 bases and J 7 bases, with 12 bases left between them. The CDR3, as DNA: TGTGCCAGCAGTGAATATTGGACACCAAATTCACCCCTCCACTTT. Protein sequence: CASSEYWTPNSPLHF.

This clone was seen only once. The rearrangement uses TRBV12-5 and TRBJ2-7; TRBD2 matches at 8 bases. With 6 bases clipped from V and 2 bases from J, the junction kept 9 bases outside the gene matches. Germline-derived CDR1 and CDR2 are LGHNT and FRNRAP. CDR3 length equals 15 residues. This CDR3 is CASGPNAGGTYEQYV. CDR3 nucleotide sequence: TGTGCTAGTGGCCCTAATGCGGGGGGAACCTACGAGCAGTACGTC.

This sequence joins TRBV7-6 and TRBJ1-6; D uncertain. V was shortened by 5 bases and J by 8 bases, with 13 bases between the two germline ends. The CDR3 has 14 amino acids. CDR1 is SGHVS, CDR2 FNYEAQ, per germline. The CDR3 spells CASSLGGYDSPLHF. In DNA form, the CDR3 reads TGTGCCAGCAGCCTAGGAGGGTATGATTCACCCCTCCACTTT.

The gene calls are TRBV11-2 and TRBJ1-1; 9 positions match TRBD1. The CDR3 loop spans 14 amino acids. In germline, CDR1 is SGHAT, CDR2 FQNNGV. Trimming took 5 bases from V and 6 from J; bases not matched to a gene: 7. CDR3 protein: CASSRGQGSAEAFF. As DNA, the CDR3 is TGTGCCAGCAGCCGGGGACAGGGTAGCGCTGAAGCTTTCTTT.

The rearrangement joins TRBV7-2 to TRBJ1-2; D may be TRBD1 (5 bases). This CDR3 is 13 amino acids long. Trimming removed 4 bases from V and 7 bases from J, with 13 bases in between. The V gene's germline CDR1 is SGHTA and CDR2 FQGNSA. CDR3 region: CASSYGGWAGYTF. The CDR3 coding sequence is TGTGCCAGCAGCTATGGGGGGTGGGCTGGCTACACCTTC.

The chain employs TRBV19 and TRBJ2-7, with a tentative D call TRBD2 (5 bases). In germline, CDR1 is LNHDA, CDR2 SQIVND (reference sequence). Trimming pared 1 base from V and 1 base from J, leaving 8 bases between. This CDR3 region has 14 residues. In DNA, the CDR3 is TGTGCCAGTAGTATAGGCGGAGGATCCTACGAGCAGTACTTC. Translated: CASSIGGGSYEQYF.

The chain carries TRBV5-4 and TRBJ2-2, with D uncertain. V lost 2 bases and J 5 bases, leaving 7 bases between the germline ends. The CDR3 totals 13 residues. Germline CDR1 is SGHNT and CDR2 is YYREEE (reference sequence). The CDR3 sequence is CASSLVETGELFF. The CDR3, as DNA: TGTGCCAGCAGCTTAGTAGAGACCGGGGAGCTGTTTTTT.

V gene TRBV6-2 or TRBV6-3 combines with J gene TRBJ2-3, with D tentatively TRBD1 (5 bases). This CDR3 spans 18 amino acids. V lost 6 bases, J lost 0 bases, and 22 bases lay in between. Germline-derived CDR1 and CDR2 are MNHEY and SVGEGT. CDR3: CASSPTFRATTSTDTQYF. The CDR3 nucleotides are TGTGCCAGCAGCCCCACCTTCAGGGCCACGACTAGCACAGATACGCAGTATTTT.

This chain joins TRBV19 and TRBJ2-5; D perhaps matches TRBD2 (6 bases). The CDR3 length is 13 residues. Germline V gene data show CDR1 as LNHDA and CDR2 as SQIVND (reference sequence). V dropped 6 bases and J dropped 1 base, with 9 bases sitting between them. CDR3 sequence (DNA): TGTGCCAGTAGGGAGGGAGGCCAAGAGACCCAGTACTTC. Protein sequence: CASREGGQETQYF.

This sequence joins TRBV5-5 and TRBJ2-7; TRBD2 agrees at 7 bases. With V trimmed by 2 bases and J by 6 bases, 8 bases remained unmatched. CDR3 length: 14 amino acids. Germline V lookup: CDR1 SGHKS, CDR2 YYEKEE (reference sequence). CDR3 bases: TGTGCCAGCAGCTTTCTTGGGGGGGTCGGCGAGCAGTACGTC. This codes for CASSFLGGVGEQYV.

The chain carries TRBV30 and TRBJ2-3; TRBD1 agrees at 8 bases. From germline, CDR1 is GTSNPN and CDR2 SVGIG (reference sequence). The CDR3 length is 14 residues. The V gene end was trimmed by 4 bases and the J gene end by 3 bases; junction bases not matched to a gene: 6. The CDR3 reads CAWIRQGKTDTQYF. The DNA for the CDR3 is TGTGCCTGGATCAGACAGGGGAAGACAGATACGCAGTATTTT.

The V call is TRBV18, the J call TRBJ1-1, with TRBD1 identical over 8 bases. The CDR3 has 15 residues. Trimming cost V 3 bases and J 4 bases; bases outside gene matches: 7. Germline V gene lookup returns CDR1 KGHSH and CDR2 LQKENI. The CDR3: CASSPSDRVVTEAFF. The DNA for the CDR3 is TGTGCCAGCTCACCCTCGGACAGGGTGGTCACTGAAGCTTTCTTT.

The chain joins TRBV4-1 to TRBJ2-1; the match to TRBD1 covers 7 bases. V trimming: 2 bases; J trimming: 1 base; junction bases outside the gene matches: 2. Germline lookup yields CDR1 MGHRA and CDR2 YSYEKL. The CDR3 consists of 15 residues. CDR3 in amino acids: CASSQRDRSYNEQFF. The CDR3 DNA follows: TGCGCCAGCAGCCAAAGGGACAGATCCTACAATGAGCAGTTCTTC.

This chain connects TRBV30 to TRBJ1-5, with D unclear. Germline V lookup: CDR1 GTSNPN, CDR2 SVGIG (reference sequence). CDR3 length: 14 residues. V lost 0 bases and J 7 bases, leaving 13 bases between the germline ends. The CDR3 spells CAWSVGGIGQPQHF. CDR3 coding DNA: TGTGCCTGGAGTGTAGGAGGGATAGGGCAGCCCCAGCATTTT. The full variable domain, in which reference TRBV30 and TRBJ1-5 provide the parts outside the CDR3, is SQTIHQWPATLVQPVGSPLSLECTVEGTSNPNLYWYRQAAGRGLQLLFYSVGIGQISSEVPQNLSASRPQDRQFILSSKKLLLSDSGFYLCAWSVGGIGQPQHFGDGTRLSIL.

This chain links TRBV15 with TRBJ1-1; D gene uncertain. The CDR3 is 12 amino acids. Between the trimmed V and J ends, which lost 0 bases and 9 bases, there was a span of 8 bases. Germline V gene data show CDR1 as LNHNV and CDR2 as YYDKDF (reference sequence). The CDR3 DNA reads TGTGCCACCAGCAGAGAGAGTATTCAAGCTTTCTTT. Translating it yields CATSRESIQAFF.

The chain recombines TRBV19 with TRBJ1-1; 7 bases are a match to TRBD1. The J segment lost 2 bases and the V segment lost 7 bases, leaving 10 bases of the junction unmatched. Germline assignment: CDR1 LNHDA and CDR2 SQIVND (reference sequence). This CDR3 has 15 amino acids. The CDR3 region has the DNA TGTGCCAGTACCCTATACGGGACAGCTAACACTGAAGCTTTCTTT. It encodes CASTLYGTANTEAFF.